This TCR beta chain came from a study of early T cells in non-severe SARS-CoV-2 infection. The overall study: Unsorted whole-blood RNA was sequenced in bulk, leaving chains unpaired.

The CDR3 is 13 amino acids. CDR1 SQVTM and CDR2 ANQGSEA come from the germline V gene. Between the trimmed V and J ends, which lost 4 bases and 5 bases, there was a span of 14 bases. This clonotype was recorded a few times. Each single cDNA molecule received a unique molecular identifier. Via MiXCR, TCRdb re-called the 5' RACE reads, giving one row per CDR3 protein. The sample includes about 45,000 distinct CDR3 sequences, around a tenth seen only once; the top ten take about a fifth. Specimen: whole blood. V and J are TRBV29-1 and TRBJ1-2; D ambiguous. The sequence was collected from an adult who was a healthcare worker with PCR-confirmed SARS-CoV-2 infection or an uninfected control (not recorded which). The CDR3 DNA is TGCAGCGTTGGGGCCACCGGCCTTTATGGCTACACCTTC. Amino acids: CSVGATGLYGYTF.